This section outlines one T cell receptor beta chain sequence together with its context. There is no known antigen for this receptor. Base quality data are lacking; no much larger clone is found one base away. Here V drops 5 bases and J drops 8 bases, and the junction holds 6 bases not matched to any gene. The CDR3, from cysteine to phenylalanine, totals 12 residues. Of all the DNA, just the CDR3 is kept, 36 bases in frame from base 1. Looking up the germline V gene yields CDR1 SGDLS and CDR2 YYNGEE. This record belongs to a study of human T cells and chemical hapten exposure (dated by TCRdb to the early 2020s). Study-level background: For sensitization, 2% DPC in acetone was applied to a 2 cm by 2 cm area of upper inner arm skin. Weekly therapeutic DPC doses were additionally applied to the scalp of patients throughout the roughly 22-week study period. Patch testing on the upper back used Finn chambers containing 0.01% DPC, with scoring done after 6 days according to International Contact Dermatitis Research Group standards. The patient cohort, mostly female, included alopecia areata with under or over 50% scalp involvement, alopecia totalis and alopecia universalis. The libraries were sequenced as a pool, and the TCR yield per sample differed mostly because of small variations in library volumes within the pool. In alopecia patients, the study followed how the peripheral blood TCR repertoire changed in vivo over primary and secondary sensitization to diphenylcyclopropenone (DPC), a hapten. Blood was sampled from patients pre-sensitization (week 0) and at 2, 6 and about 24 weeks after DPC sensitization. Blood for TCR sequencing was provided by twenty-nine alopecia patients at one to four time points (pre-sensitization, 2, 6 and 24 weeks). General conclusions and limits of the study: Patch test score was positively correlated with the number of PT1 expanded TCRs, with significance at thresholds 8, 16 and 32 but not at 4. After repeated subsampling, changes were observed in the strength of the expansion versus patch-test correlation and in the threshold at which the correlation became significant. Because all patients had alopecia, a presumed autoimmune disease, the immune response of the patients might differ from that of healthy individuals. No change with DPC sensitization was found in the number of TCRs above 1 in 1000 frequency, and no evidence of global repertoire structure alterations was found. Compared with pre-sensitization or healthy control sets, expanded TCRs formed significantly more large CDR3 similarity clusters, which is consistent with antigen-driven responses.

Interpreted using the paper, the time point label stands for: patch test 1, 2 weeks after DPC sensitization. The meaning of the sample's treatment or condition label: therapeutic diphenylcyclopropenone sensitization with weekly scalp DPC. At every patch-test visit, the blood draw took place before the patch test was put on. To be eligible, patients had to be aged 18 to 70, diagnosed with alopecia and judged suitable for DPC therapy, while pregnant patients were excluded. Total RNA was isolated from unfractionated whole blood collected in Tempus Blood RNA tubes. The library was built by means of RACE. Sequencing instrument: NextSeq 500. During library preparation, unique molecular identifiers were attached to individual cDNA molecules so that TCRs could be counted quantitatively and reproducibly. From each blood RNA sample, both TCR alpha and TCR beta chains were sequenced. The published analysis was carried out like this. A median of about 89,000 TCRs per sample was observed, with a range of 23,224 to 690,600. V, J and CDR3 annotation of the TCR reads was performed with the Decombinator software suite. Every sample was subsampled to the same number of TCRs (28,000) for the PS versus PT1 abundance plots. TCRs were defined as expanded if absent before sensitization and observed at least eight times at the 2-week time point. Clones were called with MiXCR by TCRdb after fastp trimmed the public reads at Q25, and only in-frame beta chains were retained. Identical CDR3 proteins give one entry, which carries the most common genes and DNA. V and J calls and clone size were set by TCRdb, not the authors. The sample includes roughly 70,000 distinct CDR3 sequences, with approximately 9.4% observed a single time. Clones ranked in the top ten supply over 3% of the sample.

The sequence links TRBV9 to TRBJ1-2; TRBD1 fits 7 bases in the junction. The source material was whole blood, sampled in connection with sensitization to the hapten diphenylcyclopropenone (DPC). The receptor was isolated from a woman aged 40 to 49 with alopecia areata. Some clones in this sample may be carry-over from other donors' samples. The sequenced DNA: TGTGCCAGCAGAGACAGGGCTAGGGGCTACACCTTC. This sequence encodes CASRDRARGYTF.